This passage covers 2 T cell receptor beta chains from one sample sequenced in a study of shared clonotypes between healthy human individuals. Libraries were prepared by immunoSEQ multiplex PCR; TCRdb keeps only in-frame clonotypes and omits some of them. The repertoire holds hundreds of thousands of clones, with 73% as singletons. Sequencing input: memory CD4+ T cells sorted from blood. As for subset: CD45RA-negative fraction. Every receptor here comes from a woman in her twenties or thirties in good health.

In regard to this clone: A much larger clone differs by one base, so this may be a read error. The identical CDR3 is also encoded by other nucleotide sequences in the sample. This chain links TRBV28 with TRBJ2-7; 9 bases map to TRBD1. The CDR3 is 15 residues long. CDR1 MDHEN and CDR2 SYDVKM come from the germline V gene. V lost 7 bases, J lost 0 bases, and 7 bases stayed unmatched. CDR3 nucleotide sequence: TGTGCCAGCACCTCGGGACAGGGATCCTCCTACGAGCAGTACTTC. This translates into CASTSGQGSSYEQYF.

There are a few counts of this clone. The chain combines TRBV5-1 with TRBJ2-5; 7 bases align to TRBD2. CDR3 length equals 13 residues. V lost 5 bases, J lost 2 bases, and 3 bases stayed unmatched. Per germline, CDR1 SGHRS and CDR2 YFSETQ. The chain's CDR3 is CASSTSVQETQYF. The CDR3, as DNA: TGCGCCAGCAGTACTAGCGTGCAAGAGACCCAGTACTTC.